A single TCR beta chain is shown here with its context. This entry belongs to a study of blood T cell repertoires in COVID-19. Study background: T cells, B-cell-depleted T cells, or PBMCs provided the cDNA or gDNA that served as material.

This CDR3 comprises 18 residues. With 2 bases clipped from V and 1 base from J, the junction kept 12 bases outside the gene matches. The germline V gene has CDR1 SGHVS and CDR2 FNYEAQ. As processed by the authors: Using reference gene primer amplification, nucleated cell counts were estimated. Only in-frame clones appear in the TCRdb table, and some are missing; sequencing was by immunoSEQ multiplex PCR. V and J calls and clone size are given by that table; D and trimming were obtained from the DNA. The sample shows around 200,000 clones, 80% of them seen only once. The chain has TRBV7-6 and TRBJ2-3, with 7 bases identical to TRBD2. Material for sequencing was peripheral blood. The clonotype originates from a woman in her seventies with acute or convalescent COVID-19. The CDR3 loop is CASSLTFSAGARTDTQYF. The CDR3 DNA follows: TGTGCCAGCAGCTTAACGTTCTCGGCGGGAGCCCGCACAGATACGCAGTATTTT.